This TCR beta chain was sequenced during a study of blood T cell repertoires in COVID-19. The wider study: Acute-phase and convalescent COVID-19 samples originated in the United States, Italy and Spain. Sources were T cells, B-cell-depleted T cells, or PBMCs; the material itself was cDNA or gDNA.

The CDR3 extends over 12 amino acids. Germline V gene sequence: CDR1 MNHNS, CDR2 SASEGT. The ends were cut back, 3 bases at V and 5 bases at J, with 7 bases in the middle. Study processing details: Reference gene primer amplification yielded estimated nucleated cell counts. Sequencing used immunoSEQ multiplex PCR; TCRdb keeps in-frame clones, though not all of them. V and J calls and clone size come straight from that table; D and trimming were deduced from the DNA. The data contain about 200,000 clones, roughly 83% of them singletons. The material sequenced was peripheral blood. The TCR comes from a woman aged 40-49 years with COVID-19, enrolled during active disease. This rearrangement joins TRBV6-1 to TRBJ1-2, with D unclear. The CDR3 sequence is CASSEIYYGYTF. In DNA form, the CDR3 reads TGTGCCAGCAGTGAGATCTATTATGGCTACACCTTC.